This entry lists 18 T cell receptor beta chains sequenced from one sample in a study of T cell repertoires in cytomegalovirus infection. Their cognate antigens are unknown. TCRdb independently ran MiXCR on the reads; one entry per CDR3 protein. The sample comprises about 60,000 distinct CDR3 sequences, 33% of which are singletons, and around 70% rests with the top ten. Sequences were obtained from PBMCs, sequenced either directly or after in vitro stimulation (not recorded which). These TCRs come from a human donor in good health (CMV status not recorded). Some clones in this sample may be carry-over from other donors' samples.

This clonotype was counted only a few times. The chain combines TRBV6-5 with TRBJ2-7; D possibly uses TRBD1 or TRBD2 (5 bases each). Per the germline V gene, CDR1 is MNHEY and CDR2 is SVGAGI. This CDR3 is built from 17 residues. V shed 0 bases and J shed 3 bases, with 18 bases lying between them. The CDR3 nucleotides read TGTGCCAGCAGTTACTCGAGGTTGTCTAGAGGGGTCTACGAGCAGTACTTC. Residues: CASSYSRLSRGVYEQYF.

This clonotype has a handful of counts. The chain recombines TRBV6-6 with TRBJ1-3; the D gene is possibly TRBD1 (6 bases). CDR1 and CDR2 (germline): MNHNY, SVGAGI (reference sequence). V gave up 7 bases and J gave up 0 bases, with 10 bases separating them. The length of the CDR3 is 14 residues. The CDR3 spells CASIHRDSGNTIYF. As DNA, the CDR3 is TGTGCCAGCATCCACAGGGACTCTGGAAACACCATATATTTT.

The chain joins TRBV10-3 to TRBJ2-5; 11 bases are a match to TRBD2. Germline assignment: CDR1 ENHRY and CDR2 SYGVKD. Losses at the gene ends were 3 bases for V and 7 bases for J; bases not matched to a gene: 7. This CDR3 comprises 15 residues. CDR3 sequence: CAISDSGGAQVTQYF. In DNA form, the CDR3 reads TGTGCCATCAGTGATAGCGGGGGGGCGCAGGTGACCCAGTACTTC.

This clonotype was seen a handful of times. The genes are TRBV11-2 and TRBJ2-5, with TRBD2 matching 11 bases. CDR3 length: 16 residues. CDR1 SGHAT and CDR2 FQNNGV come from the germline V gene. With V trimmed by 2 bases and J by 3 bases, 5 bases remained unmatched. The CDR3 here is CASSLRGSGGEETQYF. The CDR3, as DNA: TGTGCCAGCAGCTTAAGGGGTAGCGGGGGGGAAGAGACCCAGTACTTC.

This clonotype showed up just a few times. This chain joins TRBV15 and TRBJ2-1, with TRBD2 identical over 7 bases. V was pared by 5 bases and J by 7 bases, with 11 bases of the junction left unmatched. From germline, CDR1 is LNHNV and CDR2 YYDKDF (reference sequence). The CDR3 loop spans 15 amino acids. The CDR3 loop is CATSRGVGSANEQFF. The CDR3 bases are TGTGCCACCAGCCGGGGGGTCGGTTCGGCTAATGAGCAGTTCTTC.

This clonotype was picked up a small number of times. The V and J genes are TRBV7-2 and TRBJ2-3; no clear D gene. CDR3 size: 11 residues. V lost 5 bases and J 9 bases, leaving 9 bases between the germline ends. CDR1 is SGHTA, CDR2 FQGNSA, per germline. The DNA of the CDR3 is TGTGCCAGCAGCCGTCAGGAGACGCAGTATTTT. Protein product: CASSRQETQYF.

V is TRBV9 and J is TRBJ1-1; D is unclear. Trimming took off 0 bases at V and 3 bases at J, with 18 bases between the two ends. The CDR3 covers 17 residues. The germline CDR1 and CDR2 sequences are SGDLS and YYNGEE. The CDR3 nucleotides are TGTGCCAGCAGCGTAGTTGTCTCCGGCGGGGTGTACACTGAAGCTTTCTTT. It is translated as CASSVVVSGGVYTEAFF.

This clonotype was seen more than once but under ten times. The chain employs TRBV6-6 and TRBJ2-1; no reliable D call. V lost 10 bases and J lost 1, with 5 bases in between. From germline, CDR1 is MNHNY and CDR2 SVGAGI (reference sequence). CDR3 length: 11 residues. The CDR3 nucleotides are TGTGCCACCCGTTCCTACAATGAGCAGTTCTTC. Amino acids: CATRSYNEQFF.

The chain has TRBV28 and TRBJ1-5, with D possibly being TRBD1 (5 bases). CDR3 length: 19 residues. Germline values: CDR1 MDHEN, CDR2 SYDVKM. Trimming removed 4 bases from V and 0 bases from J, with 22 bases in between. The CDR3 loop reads CASSSSRGDSVDSNQPQHF. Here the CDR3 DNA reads TGTGCCAGCAGTTCCTCACGGGGGGATTCAGTTGATAGCAATCAGCCCCAGCATTTT.

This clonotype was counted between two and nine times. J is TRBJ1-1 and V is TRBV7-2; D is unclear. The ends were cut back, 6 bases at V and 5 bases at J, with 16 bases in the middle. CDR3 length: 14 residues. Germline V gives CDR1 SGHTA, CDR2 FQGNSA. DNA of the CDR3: TGTGCCAGCAGTCTACCAGGAATGGGTACTGAAGCTTTCTTT. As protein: CASSLPGMGTEAFF.

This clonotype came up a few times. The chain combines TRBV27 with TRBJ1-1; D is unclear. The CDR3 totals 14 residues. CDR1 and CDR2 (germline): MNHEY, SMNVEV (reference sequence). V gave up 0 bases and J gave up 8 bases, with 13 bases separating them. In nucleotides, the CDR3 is TGTGCCAGCAGTTTATCGAGACTGGGCCTCGAAGCTTTCTTT. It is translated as CASSLSRLGLEAFF.

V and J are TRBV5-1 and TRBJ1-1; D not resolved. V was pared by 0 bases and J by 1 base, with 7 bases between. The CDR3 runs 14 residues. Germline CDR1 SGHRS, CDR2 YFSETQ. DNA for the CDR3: TGCGCCAGCAGCTTGGCCAAAGAGAACACTGAAGCTTTCTTT. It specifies CASSLAKENTEAFF.

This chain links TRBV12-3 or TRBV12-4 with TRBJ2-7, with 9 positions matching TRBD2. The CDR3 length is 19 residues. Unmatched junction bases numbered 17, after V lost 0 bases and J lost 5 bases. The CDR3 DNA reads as TGTGCCAGCAGTTTAGCGCTAGGTAATTGGAGCGGGGGGCCCAACGAGCAGTACTTC. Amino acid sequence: CASSLALGNWSGGPNEQYF.

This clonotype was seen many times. CDR3: CASSLPGSFSYEQYF. CDR3 nucleotides: TGTGCCAGCAGCTTGCCCGGGTCCTTCTCCTACGAGCAGTACTTC. The rearrangement links TRBV11-2 to TRBJ2-7, with D uncertain. This CDR3 region has 15 residues. Trimming removed 3 bases from V and 0 bases from J, with 12 bases in between. CDR1 SGHAT and CDR2 FQNNGV come from the germline V gene.

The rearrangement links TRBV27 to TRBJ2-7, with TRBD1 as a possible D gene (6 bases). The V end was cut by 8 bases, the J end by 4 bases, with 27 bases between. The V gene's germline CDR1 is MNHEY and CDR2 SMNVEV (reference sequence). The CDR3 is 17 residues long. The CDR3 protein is CASRPPAGTSVWYEQYF. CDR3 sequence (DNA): TGTGCCAGCCGGCCGCCGGCCGGGACATCGGTATGGTACGAGCAGTACTTC.

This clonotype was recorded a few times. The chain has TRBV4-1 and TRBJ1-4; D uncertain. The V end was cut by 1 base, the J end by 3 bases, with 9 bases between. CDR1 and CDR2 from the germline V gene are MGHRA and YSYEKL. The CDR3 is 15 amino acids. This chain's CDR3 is CASSQVGEANEKLFF. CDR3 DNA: TGCGCCAGCAGCCAAGTTGGCGAGGCTAATGAAAAACTGTTTTTT.

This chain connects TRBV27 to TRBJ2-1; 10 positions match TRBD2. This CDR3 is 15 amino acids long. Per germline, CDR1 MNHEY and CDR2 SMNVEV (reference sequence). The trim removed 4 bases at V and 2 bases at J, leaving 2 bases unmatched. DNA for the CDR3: TGTGCCAGCAGTTCCGGGACTAGCGCCTACAATGAGCAGTTCTTC. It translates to CASSSGTSAYNEQFF.

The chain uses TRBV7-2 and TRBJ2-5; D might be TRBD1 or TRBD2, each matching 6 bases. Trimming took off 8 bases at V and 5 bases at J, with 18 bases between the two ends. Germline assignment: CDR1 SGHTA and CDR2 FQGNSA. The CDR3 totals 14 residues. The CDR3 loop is CASGGGAGRETQYF. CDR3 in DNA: TGTGCCAGCGGGGGCGGGGCGGGTCGGGAGACCCAGTACTTC.